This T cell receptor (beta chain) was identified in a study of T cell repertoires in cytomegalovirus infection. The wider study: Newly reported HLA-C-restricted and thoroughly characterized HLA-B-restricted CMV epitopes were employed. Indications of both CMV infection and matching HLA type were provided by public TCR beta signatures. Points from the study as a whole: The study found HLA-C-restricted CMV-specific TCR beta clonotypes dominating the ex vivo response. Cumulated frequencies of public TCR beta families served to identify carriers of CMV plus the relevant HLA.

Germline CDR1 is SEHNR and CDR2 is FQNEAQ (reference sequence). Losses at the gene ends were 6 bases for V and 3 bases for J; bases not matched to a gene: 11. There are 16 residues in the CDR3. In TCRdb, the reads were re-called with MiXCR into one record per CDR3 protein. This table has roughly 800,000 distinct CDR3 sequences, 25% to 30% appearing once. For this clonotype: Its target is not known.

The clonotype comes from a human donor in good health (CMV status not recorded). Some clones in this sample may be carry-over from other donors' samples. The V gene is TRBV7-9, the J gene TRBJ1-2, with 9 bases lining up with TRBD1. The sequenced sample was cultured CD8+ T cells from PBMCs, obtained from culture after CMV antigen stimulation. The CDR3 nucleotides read TGTGCCAGCAGTTCCCCCGGGACAGGGATGGACTATGGCTACACCTTC. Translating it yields CASSSPGTGMDYGYTF.